These 9 T cell receptor beta chains were sequenced from one sample in a study of CD8 T cells in ankylosing spondylitis. MiXCR was run by TCRdb on the 5' RACE reads, yielding one entry per CDR3 protein. Of roughly 36,000 distinct CDR3 sequences in the sample, 14% were seen once. The sample comprised blood. The source of these receptors is a male donor with ankylosing spondylitis or in good health (not recorded which).

This clonotype has a handful of counts. The chain links TRBV19 to TRBJ2-7; no reliable D call. Trimming stripped 8 bases from V and 6 bases from J, with 11 bases between. CDR1 and CDR2 from the germline V gene are LNHDA and SQIVND (reference sequence). The CDR3 totals 11 residues. CDR3 residues: CASASPGEQYF. CDR3 DNA: TGTGCCAGTGCGAGCCCGGGCGAGCAGTACTTC.

The chain couples TRBV29-1 to TRBJ2-5; D remains ambiguous. CDR3 length equals 14 residues. Germline values: CDR1 SQVTM, CDR2 ANQGSEA. The CDR3 reads CSARSPLTGETQYF. DNA for the CDR3: TGCAGTGCTAGGTCACCTCTCACGGGAGAGACCCAGTACTTC.

This clonotype was picked up many times. The chain carries TRBV5-1 and TRBJ1-4; D is possibly TRBD1 (5 bases). The CDR3 has 14 residues. The V gene's germline CDR1 is SGHRS and CDR2 YFSETQ. Between the trimmed V and J ends, which lost 4 bases and 4 bases, there was a span of 11 bases. The CDR3 region has the DNA TGCGCCAGCAGCCTGGGACCGAGTAATGAAAAACTGTTTTTT. It encodes CASSLGPSNEKLFF.

This clonotype has ten or more counts. V is TRBV10-3 and J is TRBJ2-1, with 7 positions matching TRBD2. Germline assignment: CDR1 ENHRY and CDR2 SYGVKD. The CDR3 is 13 amino acids. V trimming: 5 bases; J trimming: 4 bases; junction bases outside the gene matches: 2. In nucleotides, the CDR3 is TGTGCCATCAGTTCTAGCGGTTACAATGAGCAGTTCTTC. This translates into CAISSSGYNEQFF.

This clonotype has only a few counts. This chain uses TRBV5-1 with TRBJ2-7; unclear D gene. Trimming pared 0 bases from V and 6 bases from J, leaving 7 bases between. Looked up from germline, CDR1 is SGHRS and CDR2 is YFSETQ. This CDR3 region has 12 residues. The CDR3 loop is CASSLDFREQYF. In DNA form, the CDR3 reads TGCGCCAGCAGCTTGGATTTCCGCGAGCAGTACTTC.

CDR3 loop: CASSLSGQYTEAFF. The CDR3 region has the DNA TGTGCCAGCAGTTTATCGGGTCAGTACACTGAAGCTTTCTTT. This chain links TRBV27 with TRBJ1-1; no clear D gene. V was pared by 0 bases and J by 3 bases, with 8 bases between. Germline CDR1 is MNHEY and CDR2 is SMNVEV (reference sequence). The CDR3 extends over 14 amino acids.

This clonotype was detected a few times. V and J are TRBV7-8 and TRBJ2-5; the match to TRBD2 covers 11 bases. Looked up from germline, CDR1 is SGHVS and CDR2 is FQNEAQ. Losses at the gene ends were 5 bases for V and 4 bases for J; bases not matched to a gene: 9. The CDR3 is 16 amino acids. CDR3 residues: CASSTNSGGATETQYF. The CDR3 nucleotides are TGTGCCAGCAGCACAAATAGCGGGGGGGCGACAGAGACCCAGTACTTC. Filled out from reference TRBV7-8 and TRBJ2-5, the complete variable domain reads GAGVSQSPRYKVAKRGQDVALRCDPISGHVSLFWYQQALGQGPEFLTYFQNEAQLDKSGLPSDRFFAERPEGSVSTLKIQRTQQEDSAVYLCASSTNSGGATETQYFGPGTRLLVL.

This clonotype was counted between two and nine times. The chain uses TRBV9 and TRBJ2-5; TRBD2 matches 9 bases. The CDR3 has 14 amino acids. After removal of 4 bases from V and 2 bases from J, the junction contained 3 bases not matched to a gene. The germline V gene has CDR1 SGDLS and CDR2 YYNGEE. This CDR3 reads CASSPGLAQETQYF. The CDR3 DNA reads as TGTGCCAGCAGCCCCGGACTAGCGCAAGAGACCCAGTACTTC.

This clonotype was detected only a few times. This sequence joins TRBV12-3 or TRBV12-4 and TRBJ2-3, with 9 nucleotides matching TRBD2. The CDR3 covers 15 residues. The V gene end was trimmed by 5 bases and the J gene end by 4 bases; junction bases not matched to a gene: 7. CDR3 sequence reads: CASSVSGGLADTQYF. CDR3 nucleotide sequence: TGTGCCAGCAGTGTTAGCGGGGGCCTGGCAGATACGCAGTATTTT.